This T cell receptor (beta chain) comes out of a study of tissue T cells after allogeneic stem cell transplantation. As for this clone: Its antigen is unknown.

This CDR3 spans 14 amino acids. CDR1 is SGHRS, CDR2 YFSETQ, per germline. V shed 4 bases and J 2 bases; nucleotides not matched to a gene: 5. Sequencing used immunoSEQ multiplex PCR; TCRdb keeps in-frame clones, though not all of them. Of over a thousand clones listed, approximately 82% are singletons. Regarding the study as a whole: In patients and mice, blood and spleen missed much of tissue repertoire.

The rearrangement uses TRBV5-1 and TRBJ2-7; TRBD2 matches 8 bases. This sequence was found in a male patient aged 35 to 69 with steroid-refractory graft-versus-host disease after an allogeneic stem cell transplant. Some T cells may possibly be graft donor cells. Specimen: spleen tissue, collected at autopsy. CDR3 sequence: CASSLSGGPYEQYF. The CDR3 DNA follows: TGCGCCAGCAGCCTGTCGGGGGGGCCCTACGAGCAGTACTTC.